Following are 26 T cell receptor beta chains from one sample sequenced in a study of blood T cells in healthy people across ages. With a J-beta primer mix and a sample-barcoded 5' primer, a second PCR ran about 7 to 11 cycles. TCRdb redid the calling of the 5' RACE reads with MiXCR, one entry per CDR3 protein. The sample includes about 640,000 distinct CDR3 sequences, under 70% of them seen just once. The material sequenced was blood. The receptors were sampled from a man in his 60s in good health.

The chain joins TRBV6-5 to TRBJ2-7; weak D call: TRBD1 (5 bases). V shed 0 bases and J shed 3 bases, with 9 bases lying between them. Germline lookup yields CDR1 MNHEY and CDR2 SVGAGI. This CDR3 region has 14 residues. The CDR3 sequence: CASSYSNRLYEQYF. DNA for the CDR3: TGTGCCAGCAGTTACTCGAACAGGCTCTACGAGCAGTACTTC.

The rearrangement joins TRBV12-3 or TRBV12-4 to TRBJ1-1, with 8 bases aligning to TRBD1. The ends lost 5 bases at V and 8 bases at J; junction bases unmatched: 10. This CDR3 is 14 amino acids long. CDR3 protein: CASSMDRDWGEAFF. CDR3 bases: TGTGCCAGCAGTATGGACAGGGATTGGGGCGAAGCTTTCTTT.

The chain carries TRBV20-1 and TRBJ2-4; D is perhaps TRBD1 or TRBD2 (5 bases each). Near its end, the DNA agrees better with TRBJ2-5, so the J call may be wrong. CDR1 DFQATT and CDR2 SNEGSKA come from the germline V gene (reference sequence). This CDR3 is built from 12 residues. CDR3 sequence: CSVGDTWETQYF. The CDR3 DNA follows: TGCAGTGTGGGGGATACCTGGGAGACCCAGTACTTC.

The CDR3 region is CASSLFTGASSGANVLTF. CDR3 DNA sequence: TGTGCCAGCAGCTTGTTTACAGGGGCCTCTTCTGGGGCCAACGTCCTGACTTTC. The chain joins TRBV5-6 to TRBJ2-6; TRBD1 matches 7 bases. Germline V CDR1 and CDR2: SGHDT, YYEEEE. The CDR3 loop spans 18 amino acids. With 1 base clipped from V and 1 base from J, the junction kept 8 bases outside the gene matches.

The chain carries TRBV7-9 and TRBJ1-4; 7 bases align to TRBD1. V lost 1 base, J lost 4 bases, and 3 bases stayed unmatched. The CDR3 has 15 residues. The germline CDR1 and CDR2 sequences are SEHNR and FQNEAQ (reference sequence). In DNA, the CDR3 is TGTGCCAGCAGCTTAGACGGGACAGTTAATGAAAAACTGTTTTTT. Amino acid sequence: CASSLDGTVNEKLFF. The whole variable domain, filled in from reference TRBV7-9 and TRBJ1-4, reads DTGVSQNPRHKITKRGQNVTFRCDPISEHNRLYWYRQTLGQGPEFLTYFQNEAQLEKSRLLSDRFSAERPKGSFSTLEIQRTEQGDSAMYLCASSLDGTVNEKLFFGSGTQLSVL.

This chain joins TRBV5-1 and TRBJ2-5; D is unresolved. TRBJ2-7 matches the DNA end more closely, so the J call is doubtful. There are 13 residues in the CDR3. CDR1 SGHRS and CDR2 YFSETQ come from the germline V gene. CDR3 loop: CASSLVPVHEQYF. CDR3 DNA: TGCGCCAGCAGCTTGGTGCCTGTCCACGAGCAGTACTTC.

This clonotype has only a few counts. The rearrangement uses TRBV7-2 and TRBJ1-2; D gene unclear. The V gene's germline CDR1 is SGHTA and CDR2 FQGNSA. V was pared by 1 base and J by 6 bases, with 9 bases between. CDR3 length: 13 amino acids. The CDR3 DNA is TGTGCCAGCAGCTTAGGGGATCCCAATGGCTACACCTTC. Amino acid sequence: CASSLGDPNGYTF.

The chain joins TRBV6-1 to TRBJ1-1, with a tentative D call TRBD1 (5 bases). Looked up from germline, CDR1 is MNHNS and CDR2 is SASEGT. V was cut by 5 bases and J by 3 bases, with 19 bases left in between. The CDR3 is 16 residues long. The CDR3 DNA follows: TGTGCCAGCAGTACAGGTTCGATAGTTACGGACACTGAAGCTTTCTTT. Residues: CASSTGSIVTDTEAFF.

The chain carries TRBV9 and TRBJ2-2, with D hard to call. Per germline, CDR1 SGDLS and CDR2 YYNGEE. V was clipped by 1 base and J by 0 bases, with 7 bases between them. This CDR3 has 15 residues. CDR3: CASSVRDTNTGELFF. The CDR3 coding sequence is TGTGCCAGCAGCGTACGTGACACGAACACCGGGGAGCTGTTTTTT.

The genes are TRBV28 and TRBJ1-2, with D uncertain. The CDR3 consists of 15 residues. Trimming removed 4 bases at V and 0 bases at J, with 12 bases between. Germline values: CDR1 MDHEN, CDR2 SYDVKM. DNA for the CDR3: TGTGCCAGCAGTTCCCGTGACTACGCTAACTATGGCTACACCTTC. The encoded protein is CASSSRDYANYGYTF.

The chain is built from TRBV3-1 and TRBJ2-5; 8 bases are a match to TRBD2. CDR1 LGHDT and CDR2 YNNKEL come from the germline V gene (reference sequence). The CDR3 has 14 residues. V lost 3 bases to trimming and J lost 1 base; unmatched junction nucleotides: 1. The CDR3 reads CASSQRGAQETQYF. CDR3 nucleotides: TGTGCCAGCAGCCAGCGGGGGGCCCAAGAGACCCAGTACTTC.

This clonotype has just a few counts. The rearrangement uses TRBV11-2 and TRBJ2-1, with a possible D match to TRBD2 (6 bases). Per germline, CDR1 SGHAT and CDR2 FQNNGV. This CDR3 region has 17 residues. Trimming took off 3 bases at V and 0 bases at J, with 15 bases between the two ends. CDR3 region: CASSLGTAPSSYNEQFF. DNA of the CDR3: TGTGCCAGCAGCTTGGGGACTGCCCCTAGCTCCTACAATGAGCAGTTCTTC.

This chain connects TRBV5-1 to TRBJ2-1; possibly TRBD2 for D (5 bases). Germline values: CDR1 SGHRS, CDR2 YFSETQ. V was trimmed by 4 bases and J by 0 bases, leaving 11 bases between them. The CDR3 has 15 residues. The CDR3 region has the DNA TGCGCCAGCAGCACGGACGGGGACTCCTACAATGAGCAGTTCTTC. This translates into CASSTDGDSYNEQFF.

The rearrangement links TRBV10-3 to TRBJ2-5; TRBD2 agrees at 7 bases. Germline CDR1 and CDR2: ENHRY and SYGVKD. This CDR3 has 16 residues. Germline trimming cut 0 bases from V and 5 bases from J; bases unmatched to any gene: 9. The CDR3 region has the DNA TGTGCCATCAGTGAGTCCCAGCGGGGAACCCGGGAGACCCAGTACTTC. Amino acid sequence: CAISESQRGTRETQYF.

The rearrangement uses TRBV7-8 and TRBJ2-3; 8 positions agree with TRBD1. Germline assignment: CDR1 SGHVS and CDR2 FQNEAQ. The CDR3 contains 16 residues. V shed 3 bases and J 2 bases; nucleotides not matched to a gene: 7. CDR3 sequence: CASSFFQGAITDTQYF. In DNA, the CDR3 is TGTGCCAGCAGCTTTTTTCAGGGGGCAATCACAGATACGCAGTATTTT.

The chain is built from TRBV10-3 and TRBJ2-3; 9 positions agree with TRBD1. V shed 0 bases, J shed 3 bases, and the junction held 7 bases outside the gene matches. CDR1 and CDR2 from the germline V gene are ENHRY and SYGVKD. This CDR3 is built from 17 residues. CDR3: CAISESAGTGLTDTQYF. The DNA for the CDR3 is TGTGCCATCAGTGAGTCGGCGGGGACAGGGTTGACAGATACGCAGTATTTT.

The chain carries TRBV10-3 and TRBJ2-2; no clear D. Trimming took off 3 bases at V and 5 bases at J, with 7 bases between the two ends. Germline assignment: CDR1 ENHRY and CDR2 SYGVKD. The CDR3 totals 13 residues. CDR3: CAISETDTGELFF. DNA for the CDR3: TGTGCCATCAGTGAAACGGATACCGGGGAGCTGTTTTTT.

Here the CDR3 reads CASSVGRAGETQYF. CDR3 in DNA: TGTGCCAGCAGCGTAGGGAGAGCAGGGGAGACCCAGTACTTC. The J gene is TRBJ2-5, the V gene TRBV9; maybe TRBD1 (5 bases). The V end was cut by 0 bases, the J end by 5 bases, with 11 bases between. There are 14 residues in the CDR3. CDR1 SGDLS and CDR2 YYNGEE come from the germline V gene.

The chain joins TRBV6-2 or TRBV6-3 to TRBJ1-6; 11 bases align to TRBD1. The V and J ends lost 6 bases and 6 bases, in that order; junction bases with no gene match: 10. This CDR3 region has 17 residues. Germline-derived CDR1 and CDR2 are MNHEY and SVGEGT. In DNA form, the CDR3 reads TGTGCCAGCAGCTCTAGACCGGGACAGGGGGTTAATTCACCCCTCCACTTT. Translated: CASSSRPGQGVNSPLHF.

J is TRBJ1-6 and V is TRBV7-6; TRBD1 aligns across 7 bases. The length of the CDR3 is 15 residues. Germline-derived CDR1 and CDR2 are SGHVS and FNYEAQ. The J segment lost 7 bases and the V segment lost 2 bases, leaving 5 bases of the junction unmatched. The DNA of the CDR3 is TGTGCCAGCAGCTTAAAGGGGGCCTGGAATTCACCCCTCCACTTT. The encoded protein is CASSLKGAWNSPLHF.

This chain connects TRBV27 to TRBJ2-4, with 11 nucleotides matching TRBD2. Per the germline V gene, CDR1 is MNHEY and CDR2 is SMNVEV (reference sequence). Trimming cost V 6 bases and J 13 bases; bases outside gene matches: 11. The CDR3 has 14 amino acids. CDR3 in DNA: TGTGCCAGCAGCCCCGGGACTAGCGGCAATGAGCAGTACTTC. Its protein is CASSPGTSGNEQYF.

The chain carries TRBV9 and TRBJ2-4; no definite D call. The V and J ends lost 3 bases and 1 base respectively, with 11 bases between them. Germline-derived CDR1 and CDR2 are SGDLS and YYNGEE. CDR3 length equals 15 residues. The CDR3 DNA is TGTGCCAGCAGCGGAGGCCCCCAGGCCAAAAACATTCAGTACTTC. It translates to CASSGGPQAKNIQYF.

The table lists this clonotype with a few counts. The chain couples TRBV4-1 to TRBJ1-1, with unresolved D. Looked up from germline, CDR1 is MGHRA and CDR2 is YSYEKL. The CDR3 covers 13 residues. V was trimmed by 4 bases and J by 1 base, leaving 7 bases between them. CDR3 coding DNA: TGCGCCAGCAGCCTACAGCCGAACACTGAAGCTTTCTTT. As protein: CASSLQPNTEAFF.

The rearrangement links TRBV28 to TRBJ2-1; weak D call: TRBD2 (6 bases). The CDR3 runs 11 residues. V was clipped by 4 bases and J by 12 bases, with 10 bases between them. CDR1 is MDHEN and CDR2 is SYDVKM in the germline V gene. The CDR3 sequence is CASSWIGGQFF. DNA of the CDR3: TGTGCCAGCAGTTGGATCGGGGGGCAGTTCTTC.

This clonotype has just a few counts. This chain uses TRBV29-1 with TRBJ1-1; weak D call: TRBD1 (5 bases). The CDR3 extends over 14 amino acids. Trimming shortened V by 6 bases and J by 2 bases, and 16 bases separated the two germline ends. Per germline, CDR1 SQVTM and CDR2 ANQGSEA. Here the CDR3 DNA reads TGCAGCGTCCGAGGAGGCAGGGAAAACACTGAAGCTTTCTTT. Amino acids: CSVRGGRENTEAFF.

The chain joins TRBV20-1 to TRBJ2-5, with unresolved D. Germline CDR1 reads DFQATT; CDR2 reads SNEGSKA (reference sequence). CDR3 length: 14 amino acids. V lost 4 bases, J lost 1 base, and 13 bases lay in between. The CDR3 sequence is CSATSEGAQETQYF. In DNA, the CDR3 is TGCAGTGCTACAAGCGAAGGAGCCCAAGAGACCCAGTACTTC.